The 15 T cell receptor beta chains given below trace back to one sample, sequenced in a study of HIV-infected patients and healthy controls. TCRdb itself ran the 5' RACE reads through MiXCR, one entry per CDR3 protein. The table includes roughly 20,000 distinct CDR3 sequences, roughly 20% detected once. The sequenced sample was CD8+ T cells from blood. The receptors here all came from a human donor in good health.

This clonotype was observed a handful of times. This rearrangement joins TRBV6-2 or TRBV6-3 to TRBJ1-1; D might be TRBD1 (5 bases). CDR1 is MNHEY, CDR2 SVGEGT, per germline. V was trimmed by 3 bases and J by 1 base, leaving 9 bases between them. The CDR3 consists of 14 residues. In DNA form, the CDR3 reads TGTGCCAGCAGTTATTGGCAGGGGAACACTGAAGCTTTCTTT. Protein: CASSYWQGNTEAFF.

This clonotype was observed a handful of times. This rearrangement joins TRBV20-1 to TRBJ2-1; TRBD2 matches 9 bases. Trimming took 6 bases from V and 11 from J; bases not matched to a gene: 5. This CDR3 is built from 11 residues. CDR1 DFQATT and CDR2 SNEGSKA come from the germline V gene (reference sequence). Written as DNA, the CDR3 is TGCAGTGCCCTGACTAGCGGTAAGCAGTTCTTC. Its translation is CSALTSGKQFF.

This clonotype was seen at least ten times. This chain links TRBV27 with TRBJ1-6; a weak D match, TRBD1 (5 bases). V was trimmed by 3 bases and J by 10 bases, leaving 13 bases between them. Looked up from germline, CDR1 is MNHEY and CDR2 is SMNVEV (reference sequence). The CDR3 loop spans 14 amino acids. DNA for the CDR3: TGTGCCAGCAGTTTGCCGGGGCGAGGATCACCCCTCCACTTT. Translation: CASSLPGRGSPLHF.

Only a few counts were recorded for this clonotype. The rearrangement joins TRBV12-5 to TRBJ2-3, with TRBD2 identical over 8 bases. This CDR3 comprises 15 residues. V lost 4 bases, J lost 5 bases, and 8 bases stayed unmatched. CDR1 is LGHNT, CDR2 FRNRAP, per germline. The CDR3 region has the DNA TGTGCTAGTGGTTCACCAGCGGGAGTTAGAGATACGCAGTATTTT. Translated, it gives CASGSPAGVRDTQYF.

This sequence joins TRBV11-2 and TRBJ2-1, with 8 bases lining up with TRBD2. Germline loops: CDR1 SGHAT, CDR2 FQNNGV. The V gene end was trimmed by 1 base and the J gene end by 9 bases; junction bases not matched to a gene: 5. The CDR3 loop spans 14 amino acids. The CDR3 here is CASSLAGGFTEQFF. CDR3 DNA sequence: TGTGCCAGCAGCTTAGCGGGAGGGTTCACTGAGCAGTTCTTC.

This clonotype was found a few times. The chain employs TRBV6-6 and TRBJ2-7, with 8 positions matching TRBD1. The J segment lost 3 bases and the V segment lost 4 bases, leaving 14 bases of the junction unmatched. The CDR3 totals 17 residues. Looked up from germline, CDR1 is MNHNY and CDR2 is SVGAGI (reference sequence). The CDR3 nucleotides are TGTGCCAGCAGTTTTCCGGAACGACAGGGGACGATCTACGAGCAGTACTTC. As protein: CASSFPERQGTIYEQYF.

By sample share, this clonotype is large. The chain uses TRBV7-8 and TRBJ2-5, with 10 bases that match TRBD2. Germline CDR1 is SGHVS and CDR2 is FQNEAQ. The junction had 5 bases not matched to a gene; V was cut back by 5 bases and J by 2 bases. The CDR3 runs to 15 residues. DNA for the CDR3: TGTGCCAGCAGCCGGACTAGCGGAGGTCAAGAGACCCAGTACTTC. Amino acid sequence: CASSRTSGGQETQYF.

This clonotype occurred a few times. The chain has TRBV10-3 and TRBJ2-2; a possible D gene is TRBD1 (5 bases). This CDR3 is built from 13 residues. Trimming stripped 8 bases from V and 5 bases from J, with 12 bases between. CDR1 is ENHRY and CDR2 is SYGVKD in the germline V gene. The CDR3, as DNA: TGTGCCATCCTTCAGGGTAATACCGGGGAGCTGTTTTTT. Its translation: CAILQGNTGELFF.

The chain has TRBV12-3 or TRBV12-4 and TRBJ2-2; TRBD2 agrees at 14 bases. This CDR3 region has 16 residues. The junction had 4 bases not matched to a gene; V was cut back by 6 bases and J by 4 bases. The CDR3 nucleotides read TGTGCCAGCAGCCCGGGACTAGCGGGAGCCACCGGGGAGCTGTTTTTT. Translated, it gives CASSPGLAGATGELFF.

The sample holds many counts of this clonotype. V and J are TRBV3-1 and TRBJ2-5; a weak D match, TRBD2 (6 bases). The CDR3 spans 14 residues. The V and J ends lost 1 base and 5 bases respectively, with 11 bases between them. Germline V gene lookup returns CDR1 LGHDT and CDR2 YNNKEL (reference sequence). The CDR3 DNA reads as TGTGCCAGCAGCCAAGTGCCAGGGAGGGAGACCCAGTACTTC. This encodes CASSQVPGRETQYF.

This clonotype has at least ten counts. The chain is built from TRBV10-2 and TRBJ1-5; 7 positions match TRBD1. CDR3 length equals 15 residues. The germline CDR1 and CDR2 sequences are WSHSY and SAAADI. Trimming removed 0 bases from V and 4 bases from J; junction bases left unmatched: 3. The CDR3 nucleotides are TGCGCCAGCAGTGAGTCGGGGACAGCTAATCAGCCCCAGCATTTT. Translated, it gives CASSESGTANQPQHF.

In this sample, this clonotype turned up many times. CDR3 sequence: CASSLVFETMNTEAFF. The DNA of the CDR3 is TGCGCCAGCAGCTTGGTGTTCGAGACCATGAACACTGAAGCTTTCTTT. The chain couples TRBV5-1 to TRBJ1-1; D call uncertain. Germline CDR1 SGHRS, CDR2 YFSETQ. The CDR3 sequence is 16 residues long. V was clipped by 0 bases and J by 0 bases, with 12 bases between them.

This clonotype was seen at least ten times. The J gene is TRBJ1-1, the V gene TRBV10-2; possible D gene TRBD1, 5 bases. CDR1 and CDR2 (germline): WSHSY, SAAADI. The CDR3 has 12 amino acids. Trimming took off 10 bases at V and 5 bases at J, with 14 bases between the two ends. The CDR3 bases are TGCGCCACCTCCTTGGGGGGGACTGAAGCTTTCTTT. Encoded protein: CATSLGGTEAFF.

This clonotype has a count of ten or more. The J gene is TRBJ2-7, the V gene TRBV24-1; D unclear. The CDR3 extends over 11 amino acids. The V and J ends lost 0 bases and 7 bases respectively, with 3 bases between them. Germline CDR1 is KGHDR and CDR2 is SFDVKD. The chain's CDR3 is CATSDLREQYF. CDR3 in DNA: TGTGCCACCAGTGATTTGAGGGAGCAGTACTTC.

This chain connects TRBV6-5 to TRBJ2-5; 10 positions agree with TRBD1. Germline-derived CDR1 and CDR2 are MNHEY and SVGAGI. The J segment lost 4 bases and the V segment lost 5 bases, leaving 7 bases of the junction unmatched. The CDR3 contains 15 residues. CDR3 DNA: TGTGCCAGCAGTACAGACAGGGGGCGCGGAGAGACCCAGTACTTC. Residues: CASSTDRGRGETQYF.